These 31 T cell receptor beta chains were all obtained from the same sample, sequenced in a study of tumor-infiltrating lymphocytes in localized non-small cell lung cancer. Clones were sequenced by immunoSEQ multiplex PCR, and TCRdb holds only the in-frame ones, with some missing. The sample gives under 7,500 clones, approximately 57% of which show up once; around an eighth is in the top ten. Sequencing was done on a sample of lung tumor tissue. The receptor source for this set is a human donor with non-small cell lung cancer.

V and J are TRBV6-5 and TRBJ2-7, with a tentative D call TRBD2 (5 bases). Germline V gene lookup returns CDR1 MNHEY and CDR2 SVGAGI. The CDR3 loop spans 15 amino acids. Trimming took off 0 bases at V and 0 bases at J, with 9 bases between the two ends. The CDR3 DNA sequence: TGTGCCAGCAGTTACTCCCCCCGGGGCTCCTACGAGCAGTACTTC. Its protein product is CASSYSPRGSYEQYF.

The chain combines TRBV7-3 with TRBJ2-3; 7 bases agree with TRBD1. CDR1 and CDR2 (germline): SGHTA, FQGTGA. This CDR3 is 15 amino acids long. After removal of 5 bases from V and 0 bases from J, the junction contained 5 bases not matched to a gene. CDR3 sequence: CASSPLGQSTDTQYF. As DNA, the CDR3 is TGTGCCAGCAGCCCCTTGGGACAGAGCACAGATACGCAGTATTTT.

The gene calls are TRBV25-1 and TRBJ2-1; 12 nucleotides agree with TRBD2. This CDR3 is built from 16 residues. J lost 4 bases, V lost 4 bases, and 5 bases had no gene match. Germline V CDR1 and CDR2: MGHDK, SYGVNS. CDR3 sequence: CASSVSSGRGYNEQFF. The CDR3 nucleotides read TGTGCCAGCAGTGTTTCTAGCGGGAGGGGGTACAATGAGCAGTTCTTC.

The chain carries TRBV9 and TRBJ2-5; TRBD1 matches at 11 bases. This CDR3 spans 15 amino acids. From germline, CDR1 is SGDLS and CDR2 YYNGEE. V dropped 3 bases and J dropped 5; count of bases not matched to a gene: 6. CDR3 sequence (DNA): TGTGCCAGCAGCGGAGGACAGGGGGCCGGGGAGACCCAGTACTTC. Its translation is CASSGGQGAGETQYF.

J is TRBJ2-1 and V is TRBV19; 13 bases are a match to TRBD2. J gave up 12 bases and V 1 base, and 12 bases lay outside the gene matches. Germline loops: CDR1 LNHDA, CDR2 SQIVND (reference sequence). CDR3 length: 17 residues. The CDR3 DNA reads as TGTGCCAGTAGTATAGGAACTAGCGGGAGGGCCCAAGTAGCGCAGTTCTTC. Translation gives CASSIGTSGRAQVAQFF.

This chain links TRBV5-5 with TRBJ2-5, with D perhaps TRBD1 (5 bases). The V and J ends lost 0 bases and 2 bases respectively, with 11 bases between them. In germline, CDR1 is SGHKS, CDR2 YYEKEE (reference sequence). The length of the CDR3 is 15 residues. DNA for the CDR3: TGTGCCAGCAGCTTGGCCCCAGGGCCTCAAGAGACCCAGTACTTC. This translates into CASSLAPGPQETQYF. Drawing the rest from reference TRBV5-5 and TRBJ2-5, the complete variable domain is DAGVTQSPTHLIKTRGQQVTLRCSPISGHKSVSWYQQVLGQGPQFIFQYYEKEERGRGNFPDRFSARQFPNYSSELNVNALLLGDSALYLCASSLAPGPQETQYFGPGTRLLVL.

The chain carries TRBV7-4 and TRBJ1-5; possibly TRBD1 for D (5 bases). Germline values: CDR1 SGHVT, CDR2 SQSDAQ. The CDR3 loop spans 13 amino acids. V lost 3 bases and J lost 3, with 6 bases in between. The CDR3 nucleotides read TGTGCCAGCAGCTTGGGGGTCAATCAGCCCCAGCATTTT. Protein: CASSLGVNQPQHF. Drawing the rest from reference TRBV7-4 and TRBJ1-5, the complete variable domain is GAGVSQSPRYKVAKRGRDVALRCDSISGHVTLYWYRQTLGQGSEVLTYSQSDAQRDKSGRPSGRFSAERPERSVSTLKIQRTEQGDSAVYLCASSLGVNQPQHFGDGTRLSIL.

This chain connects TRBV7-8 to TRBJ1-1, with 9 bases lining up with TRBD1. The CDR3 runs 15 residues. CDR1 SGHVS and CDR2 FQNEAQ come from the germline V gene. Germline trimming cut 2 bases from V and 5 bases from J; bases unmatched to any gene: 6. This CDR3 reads CASSLTPTGGTEAFF. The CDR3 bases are TGTGCCAGCAGCTTAACGCCGACAGGGGGAACTGAAGCTTTCTTT.

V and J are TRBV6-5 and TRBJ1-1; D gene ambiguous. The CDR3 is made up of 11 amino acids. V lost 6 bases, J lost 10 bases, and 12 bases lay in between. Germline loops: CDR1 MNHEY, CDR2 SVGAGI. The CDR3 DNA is TGTGCCAGCAGCAACAACGTACGAGCTTTCTTT. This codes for CASSNNVRAFF.

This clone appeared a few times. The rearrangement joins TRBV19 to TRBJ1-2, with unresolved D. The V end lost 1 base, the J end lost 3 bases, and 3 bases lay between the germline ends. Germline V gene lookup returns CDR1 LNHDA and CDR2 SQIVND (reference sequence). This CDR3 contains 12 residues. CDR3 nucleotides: TGTGCCAGTAGTATAGTGGACTATGGCTACACCTTC. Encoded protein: CASSIVDYGYTF.

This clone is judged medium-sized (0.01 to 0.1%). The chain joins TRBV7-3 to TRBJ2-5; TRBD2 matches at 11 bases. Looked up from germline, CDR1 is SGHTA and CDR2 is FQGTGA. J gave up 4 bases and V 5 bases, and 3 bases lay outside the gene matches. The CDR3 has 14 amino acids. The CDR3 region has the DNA TGTGCCAGCAGCCGTAGCGGGGGGGCAGAGACCCAGTACTTC. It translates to CASSRSGGAETQYF.

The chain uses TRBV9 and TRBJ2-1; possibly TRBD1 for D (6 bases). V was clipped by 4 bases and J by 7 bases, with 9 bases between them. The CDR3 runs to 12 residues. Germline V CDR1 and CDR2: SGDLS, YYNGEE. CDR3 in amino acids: CASSNRDNEQFF. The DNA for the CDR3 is TGTGCCAGCAGCAACAGGGATAATGAGCAGTTCTTC. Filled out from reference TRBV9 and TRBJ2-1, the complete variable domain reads DSGVTQTPKHLITATGQRVTLRCSPRSGDLSVYWYQQSLDQGLQFLIQYYNGEERAKGNILERFSAQQFPDLHSELNLSSLELGDSALYFCASSNRDNEQFFGPGTRLTVL.

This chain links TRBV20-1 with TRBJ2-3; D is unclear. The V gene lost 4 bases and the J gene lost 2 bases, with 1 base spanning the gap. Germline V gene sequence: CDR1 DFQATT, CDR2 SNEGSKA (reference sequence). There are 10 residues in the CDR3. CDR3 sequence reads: CSATTDTQYF. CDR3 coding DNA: TGCAGTGCTACCACAGATACGCAGTATTTT.

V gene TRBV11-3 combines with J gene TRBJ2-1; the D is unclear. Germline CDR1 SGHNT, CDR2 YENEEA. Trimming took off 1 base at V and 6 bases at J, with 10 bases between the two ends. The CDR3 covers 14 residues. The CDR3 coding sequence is TGTGCCAGCAGCTTAGGCGGCACACCCAATGAGCAGTTCTTC. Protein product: CASSLGGTPNEQFF.

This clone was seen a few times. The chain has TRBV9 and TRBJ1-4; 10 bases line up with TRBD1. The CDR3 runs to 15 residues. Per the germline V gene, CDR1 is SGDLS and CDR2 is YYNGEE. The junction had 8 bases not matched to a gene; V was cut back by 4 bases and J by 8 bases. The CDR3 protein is CASSPSTGGGEKLFF. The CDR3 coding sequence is TGTGCCAGCAGCCCTTCGACAGGGGGCGGCGAAAAACTGTTTTTT.

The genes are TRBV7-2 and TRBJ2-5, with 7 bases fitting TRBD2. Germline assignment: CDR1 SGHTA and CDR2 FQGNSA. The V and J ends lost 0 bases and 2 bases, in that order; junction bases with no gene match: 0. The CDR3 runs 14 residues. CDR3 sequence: CASSLAGGQETQYF. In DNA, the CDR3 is TGTGCCAGCAGCTTAGCGGGGGGGCAAGAGACCCAGTACTTC.

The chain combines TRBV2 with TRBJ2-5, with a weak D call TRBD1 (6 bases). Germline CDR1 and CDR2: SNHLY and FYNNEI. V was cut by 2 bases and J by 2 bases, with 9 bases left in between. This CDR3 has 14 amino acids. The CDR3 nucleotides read TGTGCCAGCAGTGAATGGGGGCAACAAGAGACCCAGTACTTC. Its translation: CASSEWGQQETQYF.

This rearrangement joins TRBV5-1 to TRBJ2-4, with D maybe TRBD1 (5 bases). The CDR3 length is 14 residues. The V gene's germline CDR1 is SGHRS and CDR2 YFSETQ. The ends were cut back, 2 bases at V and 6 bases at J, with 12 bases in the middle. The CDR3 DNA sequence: TGCGCCAGCAGCTTAGGAGCTACAGGAAACATTCAGTACTTC. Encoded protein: CASSLGATGNIQYF.

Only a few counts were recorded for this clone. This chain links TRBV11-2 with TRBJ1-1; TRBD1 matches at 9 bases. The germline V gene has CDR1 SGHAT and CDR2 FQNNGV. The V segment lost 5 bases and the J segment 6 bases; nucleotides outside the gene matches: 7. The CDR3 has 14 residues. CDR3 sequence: CASSQGQGISEAFF. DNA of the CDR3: TGTGCCAGCAGCCAAGGACAGGGGATCTCTGAAGCTTTCTTT.

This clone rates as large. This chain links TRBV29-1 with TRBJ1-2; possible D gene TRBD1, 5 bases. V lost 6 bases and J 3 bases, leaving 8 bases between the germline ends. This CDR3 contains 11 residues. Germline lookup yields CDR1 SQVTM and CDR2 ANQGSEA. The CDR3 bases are TGCAGCGTCACGACAGACTATGGCTACACCTTC. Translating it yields CSVTTDYGYTF.

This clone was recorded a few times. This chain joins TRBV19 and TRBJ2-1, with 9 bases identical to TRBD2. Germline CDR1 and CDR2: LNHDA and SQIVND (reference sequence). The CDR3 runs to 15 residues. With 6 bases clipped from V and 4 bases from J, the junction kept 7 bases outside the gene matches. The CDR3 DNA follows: TGTGCCAGTAGGCTGACTAGCGGAGCATACAATGAGCAGTTCTTC. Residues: CASRLTSGAYNEQFF.

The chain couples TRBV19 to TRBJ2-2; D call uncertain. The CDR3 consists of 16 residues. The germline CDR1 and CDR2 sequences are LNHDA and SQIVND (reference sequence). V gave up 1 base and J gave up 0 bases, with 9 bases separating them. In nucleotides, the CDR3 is TGTGCCAGTAGTATAGGAGGTGGATCGAACACCGGGGAGCTGTTTTTT. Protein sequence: CASSIGGGSNTGELFF.

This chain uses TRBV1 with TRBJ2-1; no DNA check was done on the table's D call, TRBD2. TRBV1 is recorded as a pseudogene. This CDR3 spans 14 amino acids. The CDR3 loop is CTSSPAGAEDEQFF. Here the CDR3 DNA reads TGCACCAGCAGCCCGGCGGGGGCCGAGGATGAGCAGTTCTTC.

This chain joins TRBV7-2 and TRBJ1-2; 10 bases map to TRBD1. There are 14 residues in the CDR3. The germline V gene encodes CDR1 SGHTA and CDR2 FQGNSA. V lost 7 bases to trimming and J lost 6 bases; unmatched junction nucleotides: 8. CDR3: CASNTPTGGNGYTF. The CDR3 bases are TGTGCCAGCAACACTCCGACAGGGGGCAATGGCTACACCTTC.

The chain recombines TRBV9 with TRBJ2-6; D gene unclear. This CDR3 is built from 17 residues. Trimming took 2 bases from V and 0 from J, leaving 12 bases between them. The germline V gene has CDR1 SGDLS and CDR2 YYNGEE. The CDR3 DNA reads TGTGCCAGCAGCGTTGGGCAGGTCCACTCTGGGGCCAACGTCCTGACTTTC. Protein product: CASSVGQVHSGANVLTF.

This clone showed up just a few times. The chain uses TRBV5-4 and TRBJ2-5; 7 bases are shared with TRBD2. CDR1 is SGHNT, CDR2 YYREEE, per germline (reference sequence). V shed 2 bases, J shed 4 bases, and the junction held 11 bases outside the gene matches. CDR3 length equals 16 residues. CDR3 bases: TGTGCCAGCAGCTTCAGGACGGGAGGAGGCAGAGAGACCCAGTACTTC. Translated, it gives CASSFRTGGGRETQYF. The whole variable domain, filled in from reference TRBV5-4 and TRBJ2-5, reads ETGVTQSPTHLIKTRGQQVTLRCSSQSGHNTVSWYQQALGQGPQFIFQYYREEENGRGNFPPRFSGLQFPNYSSELNVNALELDDSALYLCASSFRTGGGRETQYFGPGTRLLVL.

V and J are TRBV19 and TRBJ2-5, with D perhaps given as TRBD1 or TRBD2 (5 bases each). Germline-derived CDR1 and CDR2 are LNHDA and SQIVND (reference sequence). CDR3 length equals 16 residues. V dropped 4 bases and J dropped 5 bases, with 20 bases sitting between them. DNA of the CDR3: TGTGCCAGTAGTACGGAAGGGACCGGGATTAGGGAGACCCAGTACTTC. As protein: CASSTEGTGIRETQYF.

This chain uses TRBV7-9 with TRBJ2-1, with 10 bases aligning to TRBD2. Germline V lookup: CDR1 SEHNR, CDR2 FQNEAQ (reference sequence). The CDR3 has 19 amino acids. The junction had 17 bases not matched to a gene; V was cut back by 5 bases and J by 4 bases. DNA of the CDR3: TGTGCCAGCAGCACTCTACGCTTTTCGCTAGCGGGGGCGTACAATGAGCAGTTCTTC. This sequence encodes CASSTLRFSLAGAYNEQFF. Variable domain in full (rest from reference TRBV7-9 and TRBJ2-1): DTGVSQNPRHKITKRGQNVTFRCDPISEHNRLYWYRQTLGQGPEFLTYFQNEAQLEKSRLLSDRFSAERPKGSFSTLEIQRTEQGDSAMYLCASSTLRFSLAGAYNEQFFGPGTRLTVL.

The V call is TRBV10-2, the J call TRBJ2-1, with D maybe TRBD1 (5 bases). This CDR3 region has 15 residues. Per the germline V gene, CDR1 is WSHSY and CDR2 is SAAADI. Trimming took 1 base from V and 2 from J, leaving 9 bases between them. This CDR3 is CASSEFRGTYNEQFF. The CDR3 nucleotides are TGCGCCAGCAGTGAGTTTAGGGGCACCTACAATGAGCAGTTCTTC.

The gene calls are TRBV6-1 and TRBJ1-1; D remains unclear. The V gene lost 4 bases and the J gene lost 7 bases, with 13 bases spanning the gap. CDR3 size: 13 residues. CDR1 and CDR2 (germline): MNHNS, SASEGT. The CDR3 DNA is TGTGCCAGCAGTGTAGATTTGAGGGATGAAGCTTTCTTT. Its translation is CASSVDLRDEAFF.

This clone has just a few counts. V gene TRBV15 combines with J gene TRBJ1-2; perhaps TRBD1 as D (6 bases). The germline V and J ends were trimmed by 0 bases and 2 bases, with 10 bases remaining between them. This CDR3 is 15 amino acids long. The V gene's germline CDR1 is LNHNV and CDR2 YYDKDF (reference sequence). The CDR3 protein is CATSRDLRGNYGYTF. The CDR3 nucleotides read TGTGCCACCAGCAGAGATCTAAGGGGGAACTATGGCTACACCTTC.